The 32 T cell receptor beta chains reported below all come from one sample, sequenced in a study of OX40 agonist ivuxolimab in advanced cancers. Profiled with immunoSEQ multiplex PCR; TCRdb holds only in-frame clones, not every one. Of about 79,000 clones listed, approximately 85% were seen once; the top ten hold roughly 3.4%. The sequencing used CD4+ or CD8+ T cells sorted from blood, collected in a trial of the OX40 agonist ivuxolimab. These receptors originate from an adult with an advanced solid tumor such as melanoma, head and neck, liver or kidney cancer.

The chain uses TRBV27 and TRBJ2-7, with 8 bases matching TRBD2. Trimming at V came to 6 bases and at J to 5 bases, leaving 18 bases not matched to a gene. CDR3 size: 17 residues. CDR1 is MNHEY, CDR2 SMNVEV, per germline (reference sequence). CDR3 sequence (DNA): TGTGCCAGCAGCACCGCTGGGATAGCGGGAATTGAAAACGAGCAGTACTTC. It yields the protein CASSTAGIAGIENEQYF.

This clone was seen a single time. The rearrangement uses TRBV5-1 and TRBJ2-5, with D unresolved. V was clipped by 0 bases and J by 3 bases, with 6 bases between them. The CDR3 is made up of 13 amino acids. Germline V gene lookup returns CDR1 SGHRS and CDR2 YFSETQ. CDR3 sequence reads: CASSLGAEETQYF. The CDR3 coding sequence is TGCGCCAGCAGCTTGGGTGCAGAAGAGACCCAGTACTTC.

The chain links TRBV7-9 to TRBJ2-5; D gene unclear. The CDR3 covers 14 residues. Germline V gene data show CDR1 as SEHNR and CDR2 as FQNEAQ (reference sequence). Trimming removed 5 bases at V and 0 bases at J, with 10 bases between. CDR3: CASSDDQYQETQYF. CDR3 nucleotides: TGTGCCAGCAGCGATGACCAGTACCAAGAGACCCAGTACTTC.

This clone occurred once. The rearrangement joins TRBV19 to TRBJ2-1; D gene unclear. V lost 8 bases and J lost 2, with 13 bases in between. The CDR3 contains 14 residues. Germline values: CDR1 LNHDA, CDR2 SQIVND (reference sequence). CDR3 loop: CASAYGRAYNEQFF. The CDR3 DNA reads TGTGCCAGTGCCTACGGTAGGGCCTACAATGAGCAGTTCTTC.

The chain carries TRBV11-3 and TRBJ2-1; no clear D gene. V lost 0 bases to trimming and J lost 5 bases, with 5 bases between them. This CDR3 has 13 residues. Per the germline V gene, CDR1 is SGHNT and CDR2 is YENEEA. The CDR3 loop reads CASSLDSNNEQFF. CDR3 nucleotide sequence: TGTGCCAGCAGCTTAGATTCGAACAATGAGCAGTTCTTC. The variable domain in full, completed from reference TRBV11-3 and TRBJ2-1, reads EAGVVQSPRYKIIEKKQPVAFWCNPISGHNTLYWYLQNLGQGPELLIRYENEEAVDDSQLPKDRFSAERLKGVDSTLKIQPAELGDSAVYLCASSLDSNNEQFFGPGTRLTVL.

This clone was detected only once. This rearrangement joins TRBV18 to TRBJ2-7; 8 bases line up with TRBD2. Germline CDR1 is KGHSH and CDR2 is LQKENI. The V gene end was trimmed by 3 bases and the J gene end by 0 bases; junction bases not matched to a gene: 7. This CDR3 region has 16 residues. CDR3 DNA: TGTGCCAGCTCACCTATTACTAGCGGAAGCTCCTACGAGCAGTACTTC. Its protein is CASSPITSGSSYEQYF.

The chain is built from TRBV7-9 and TRBJ2-7; possibly TRBD2 for D (6 bases). Trimming pared 7 bases from V and 3 bases from J, leaving 13 bases between. The CDR3 is made up of 13 amino acids. In germline, CDR1 is SEHNR, CDR2 FQNEAQ (reference sequence). The CDR3 reads CASTRSGDYEQYF. Here the CDR3 DNA reads TGTGCCAGCACCCGCTCGGGGGACTACGAGCAGTACTTC.

The chain joins TRBV6-1 to TRBJ1-5; D not resolved. Deletions cut 2 bases from V and 5 bases from J, with 13 bases between. Per the germline V gene, CDR1 is MNHNS and CDR2 is SASEGT. The length of the CDR3 is 15 residues. The CDR3 sequence: CASSEYGGSYQPQHF. The CDR3 nucleotides are TGTGCCAGCAGTGAATACGGCGGATCCTATCAGCCCCAGCATTTT.

This clone was seen just once. This chain connects TRBV27 to TRBJ1-6; D uncertain. The CDR3 spans 13 residues. From germline, CDR1 is MNHEY and CDR2 SMNVEV (reference sequence). V gave up 5 bases and J gave up 8 bases, with 10 bases separating them. This CDR3 is CASSLIGDSPLHF. Here the CDR3 DNA reads TGTGCCAGCAGTCTCATTGGGGATTCACCCCTCCACTTT.

This chain joins TRBV7-2 and TRBJ2-1; tentative D call: TRBD2 (6 bases). Germline values: CDR1 SGHTA, CDR2 FQGNSA. Trimming removed 2 bases at V and 7 bases at J, with 27 bases between. The CDR3 is 19 residues long. The CDR3 coding sequence is TGTGCCAGCAGCTTACCGCGGGATCCACCAACCCAATATGGAAATGAGCAGTTCTTC. It specifies CASSLPRDPPTQYGNEQFF.

The rearrangement joins TRBV27 to TRBJ2-3; the D gene is possibly TRBD1 (7 bases). This CDR3 is 17 amino acids long. V lost 2 bases, J lost 6 bases, and 21 bases lay in between. CDR1 MNHEY and CDR2 SMNVEV come from the germline V gene (reference sequence). CDR3 in DNA: TGTGCCAGCAGTTTACTTGCTACAGGGGAGGACCTTGATACGCAGTATTTT. Translated: CASSLLATGEDLDTQYF.

The chain links TRBV9 to TRBJ2-4, with 9 nucleotides matching TRBD1. Germline V lookup: CDR1 SGDLS, CDR2 YYNGEE. V shed 1 base, J shed 8 bases, and the junction held 7 bases outside the gene matches. This CDR3 has 15 amino acids. The CDR3 region is CASSVTGGAWDIQYF. The CDR3 coding sequence is TGTGCCAGCAGCGTAACAGGGGGCGCGTGGGACATTCAGTACTTC.

The chain has TRBV6-6 and TRBJ1-2; no firm D call. The CDR3 totals 14 residues. Trimming cost V 4 bases and J 0 bases, with 9 bases left between them. Germline CDR1 MNHNY, CDR2 SVGAGI (reference sequence). CDR3 loop: CASSSATSNYGYTF. The CDR3 DNA reads as TGTGCCAGCAGTTCAGCAACATCTAACTATGGCTACACCTTC.

The genes are TRBV4-2 and TRBJ1-5, with D possibly being TRBD1 (5 bases). Germline-derived CDR1 and CDR2 are LGHNA and YNFKEQ. CDR3 length: 16 residues. Trimming cost V 0 bases and J 4 bases, with 13 bases left between them. The CDR3 DNA is TGTGCCAGCAGCCAAGAGTCGGGCAGGGTAAATCAGCCCCAGCATTTT. It codes for CASSQESGRVNQPQHF.

J is TRBJ2-7 and V is TRBV12-2; TRBD1 is taken as the D call from the table, unchecked against the DNA. TRBV12-2 is designated a pseudogene. The CDR3 is made up of 13 amino acids. CDR3 residues: CASRVQGRGLQYF. The CDR3 DNA reads as TGTGCAAGTCGGGTACAAGGCAGGGGCCTCCAGTACTTC.

V gene TRBV21-1 combines with J gene TRBJ2-5; the tabulated D call, TRBD2, remains unverified against the DNA. TRBV21-1 is classified as a pseudogene. The CDR3 contains 12 residues. DNA for the CDR3: TGTGCCAGCAGCAAAGTTCGTGAGACCCAGTACTTC. Translated, it gives CASSKVRETQYF.

This chain joins TRBV5-6 and TRBJ2-5; D might be TRBD1 (6 bases). The ends were cut back, 5 bases at V and 2 bases at J, with 10 bases in the middle. The V gene's germline CDR1 is SGHDT and CDR2 YYEEEE. The CDR3 runs 13 residues. The CDR3 sequence is CASSKQGQETQYF. CDR3 in DNA: TGTGCCAGCAGTAAACAGGGTCAAGAGACCCAGTACTTC.

The V gene is TRBV19, the J gene TRBJ2-5; D assignment may be TRBD1 or TRBD2 (6 bases each). Trimming removed 6 bases from V and 7 bases from J, with 12 bases in between. Germline CDR1 and CDR2: LNHDA and SQIVND (reference sequence). This CDR3 is built from 12 residues. The CDR3 coding sequence is TGTGCCAGTAGCCGGGGGCCGGGGACCCAGTACTTC. Its translation: CASSRGPGTQYF.

The chain has TRBV19 and TRBJ2-7; tentative D call: TRBD1 (5 bases). The CDR3 covers 11 residues. V dropped 8 bases and J dropped 9 bases, with 14 bases sitting between them. Germline V gene sequence: CDR1 LNHDA, CDR2 SQIVND (reference sequence). The CDR3 here is CASQGTQRQYF. CDR3 nucleotide sequence: TGTGCCAGTCAGGGAACCCAACGGCAGTACTTC.

This clone was observed a single time. The chain employs TRBV28 and TRBJ1-4; D perhaps matches TRBD1 (6 bases). The CDR3 sequence is 15 residues long. V lost 7 bases and J lost 7, with 19 bases in between. The germline CDR1 and CDR2 sequences are MDHEN and SYDVKM. The CDR3 DNA reads as TGTGCCAGCACCCACGGAGAGGGGGAAGGTGAAAAACTGTTTTTT. It is translated as CASTHGEGEGEKLFF.

The chain couples TRBV7-2 to TRBJ2-7, with D unclear. The V and J ends lost 7 bases and 6 bases respectively, with 16 bases between them. This CDR3 is built from 13 residues. Germline CDR1 SGHTA, CDR2 FQGNSA. The CDR3 DNA reads as TGTGCCAGCACCCACGAGGCTTGGGGCGAGCAGTACTTC. Translation gives CASTHEAWGEQYF.

V is TRBV27 and J is TRBJ2-5, with unresolved D. The V gene lost 4 bases and the J gene lost 5 bases, with 14 bases spanning the gap. Germline assignment: CDR1 MNHEY and CDR2 SMNVEV (reference sequence). The CDR3 consists of 14 residues. CDR3 residues: CASSSRALRETQYF. The CDR3 coding sequence is TGTGCCAGCAGTTCGAGAGCATTAAGGGAGACCCAGTACTTC.

This rearrangement joins TRBV7-9 to TRBJ2-1; TRBD2 might be the D (5 bases). This CDR3 contains 15 residues. Per the germline V gene, CDR1 is SEHNR and CDR2 is FQNEAQ (reference sequence). The V end lost 6 bases, the J end lost 7 bases, and 19 bases lay between the germline ends. CDR3 protein: CASRKPGLTRNEQFF. CDR3 nucleotides: TGTGCCAGCAGGAAACCGGGCCTAACTAGGAATGAGCAGTTCTTC.

V is TRBV19 and J is TRBJ2-2; TRBD2 aligns across 9 bases. CDR3 length: 18 residues. Germline V gene lookup returns CDR1 LNHDA and CDR2 SQIVND (reference sequence). After removal of 2 bases from V and 3 bases from J, the junction contained 10 bases not matched to a gene. CDR3 bases: TGTGCCAGTAGTATAACCCCCTATGCGGGAGGGGACACCGGGGAGCTGTTTTTT. It yields the protein CASSITPYAGGDTGELFF.

The chain is built from TRBV7-9 and TRBJ1-5, with 8 bases that match TRBD1. V shed 5 bases, J shed 5 bases, and the junction held 2 bases outside the gene matches. CDR1 is SEHNR and CDR2 is FQNEAQ in the germline V gene (reference sequence). This CDR3 has 13 amino acids. The CDR3 nucleotides read TGTGCCAGCAGCCCACAGGGGGATCAGCCCCAGCATTTT. Protein product: CASSPQGDQPQHF.

This rearrangement joins TRBV7-5 to TRBJ2-1; the table gives TRBD2 as D, unverified against the DNA. TRBV7-5 constitutes a pseudogene. There are 14 residues in the CDR3. Here the CDR3 DNA reads TGTGCCAGAAGCTCGGCGGGAGTCGCAAATGAGCAGTTCTTC. Amino acids: CARSSAGVANEQFF.

This rearrangement joins TRBV7-2 to TRBJ1-2; D is unresolved. The CDR3 runs to 11 residues. V dropped 3 bases and J dropped 5 bases, with 4 bases sitting between them. The germline gives CDR1 SGHTA, CDR2 FQGNSA. CDR3 amino acids: CASSFGYGYTF. The DNA for the CDR3 is TGTGCCAGCAGCTTTGGGTATGGCTACACCTTC.

The rearrangement links TRBV7-9 to TRBJ2-2; 9 bases align to TRBD2. Germline CDR1 and CDR2: SEHNR and FQNEAQ (reference sequence). The J segment lost 6 bases and the V segment lost 8 bases, leaving 7 bases of the junction unmatched. The CDR3 contains 14 residues. CDR3 loop: CASASSGRAGELFF. CDR3 in DNA: TGTGCCAGCGCCAGTAGCGGGAGAGCCGGGGAGCTGTTTTTT.

Points on this clone: Germline is not matched at one junction end, which may reflect a read error. This chain joins TRBV7-9 and TRBJ2-7, with TRBD2 identical over 9 bases. The germline CDR1 and CDR2 sequences are SEHNR and FQNEAQ (reference sequence). This CDR3 spans 13 amino acids. CDR3 in amino acids: CASILAGFDEQHF. DNA of the CDR3: TGTGCCAGCATCCTAGCGGGATTCGACGAGCAGCACTTC.

The chain recombines TRBV7-9 with TRBJ2-2; D unresolved. CDR1 and CDR2 from the germline V gene are SEHNR and FQNEAQ (reference sequence). CDR3 size: 14 residues. V lost 4 bases and J 3 bases, leaving 9 bases between the germline ends. CDR3 region: CASSSRDYTGELFF. The CDR3 DNA reads TGTGCCAGCAGCTCGAGAGATTACACCGGGGAGCTGTTTTTT. The full variable domain, in which reference TRBV7-9 and TRBJ2-2 provide the parts outside the CDR3, is DTGVSQNPRHKITKRGQNVTFRCDPISEHNRLYWYRQTLGQGPEFLTYFQNEAQLEKSRLLSDRFSAERPKGSFSTLEIQRTEQGDSAMYLCASSSRDYTGELFFGEGSRLTVL.

This clone was found a few times. The chain couples TRBV6-1 to TRBJ2-7, with 8 bases lining up with TRBD1. With 8 bases clipped from V and 5 bases from J, the junction kept 11 bases outside the gene matches. The germline V gene has CDR1 MNHNS and CDR2 SASEGT. This CDR3 region has 14 residues. CDR3 region: CASWGAGGVHEQYF. The CDR3 nucleotides are TGTGCCAGCTGGGGGGCAGGGGGCGTCCACGAGCAGTACTTC.

The rearrangement uses TRBV11-1 and TRBJ2-5, with 7 nucleotides matching TRBD2. Germline assignment: CDR1 SGHAT and CDR2 FQDESV (reference sequence). V shed 8 bases, J shed 1 base, and the junction held 10 bases outside the gene matches. The CDR3 totals 15 residues. The CDR3 DNA reads as TGTGCCAGCGGATGGGAGGGCGGGTTCCAAGAGACCCAGTACTTC. This codes for CASGWEGGFQETQYF.